This TCR beta chain was documented in a study of blood T cell repertoires in COVID-19. Overall study context: Nucleic acid was either cDNA or gDNA, and it came from T cells, B-cell-depleted T cells, or PBMCs.

During active infection, Seattle patients enrolled and were then monitored through disease. After removal of 2 bases from V and 4 bases from J, the junction contained 9 bases not matched to a gene. In germline, CDR1 is MNHNS, CDR2 SASEGT. The CDR3 loop spans 16 amino acids. Original analysis: How many nucleated cells were present was estimated from reference gene primer amplification. The repertoire was sequenced with immunoSEQ multiplex PCR; TCRdb's copy has only in-frame clones and lacks some. That table gives V, J and clone size, and the DNA gave D and trimming. The sample consists of roughly 120,000 clones, roughly 90% of them appearing once.

The receptor was derived from a man in his sixties with COVID-19, enrolled during active disease. This chain links TRBV6-1 with TRBJ2-7; 9 nucleotides agree with TRBD2. Source material: peripheral blood. The CDR3 DNA reads as TGTGCCAGCAGTGAACGCGCGGGAGGGACCCGTTACGAGCAGTACTTC. It yields the protein CASSERAGGTRYEQYF.